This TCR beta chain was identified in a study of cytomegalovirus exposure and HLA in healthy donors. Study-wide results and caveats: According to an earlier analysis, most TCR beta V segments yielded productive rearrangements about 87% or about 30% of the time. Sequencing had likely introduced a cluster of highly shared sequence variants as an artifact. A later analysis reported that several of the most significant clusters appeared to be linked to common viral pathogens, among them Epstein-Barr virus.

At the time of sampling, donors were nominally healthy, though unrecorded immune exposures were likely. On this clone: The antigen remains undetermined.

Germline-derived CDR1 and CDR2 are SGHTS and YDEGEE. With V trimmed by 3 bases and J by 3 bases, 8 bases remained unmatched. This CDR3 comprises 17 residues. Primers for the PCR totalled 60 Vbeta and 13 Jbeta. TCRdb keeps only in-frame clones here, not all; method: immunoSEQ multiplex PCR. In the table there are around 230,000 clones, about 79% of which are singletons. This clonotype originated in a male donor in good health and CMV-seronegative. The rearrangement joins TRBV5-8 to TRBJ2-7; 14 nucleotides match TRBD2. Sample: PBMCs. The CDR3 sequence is CASSSTGTSGGYYEQYF. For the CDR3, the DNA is TGTGCCAGCAGCTCCACCGGGACTAGCGGGGGTTACTACGAGCAGTACTTC.